The following is a T cell receptor (beta chain) sequence with its context. What it binds is not known. The CDR3 loop spans 13 amino acids. Germline lookup yields CDR1 LGHDT and CDR2 YNNKEL (reference sequence). Trimming left V 3 bases short and J 4 bases short, with 9 bases between. These data originate in a study of T cell repertoires in cytomegalovirus infection. As for the study in general: In public TCR beta signatures, there were indications of both CMV infection and matching HLA type. Notes on the study in general: Ex vivo, HLA-C-restricted CMV-specific TCR beta clonotypes prevailed over the rest of the response. Cumulative public TCR beta family frequency identified carriers of CMV plus the relevant HLA.

TCRdb re-called the reads through MiXCR, storing one row per CDR3 protein. The sample includes hundreds of thousands of distinct CDR3 sequences, roughly 17% seen only once; the top ten take 12%. What was sequenced was PBMCs. This clonotype was obtained from a human donor in good health (CMV status not recorded). Some clones in this sample may be carry-over from other donors' samples. V gene TRBV3-1 combines with J gene TRBJ1-2, with unresolved D. The CDR3 DNA follows: TGTGCCAGCAGCCAGGACGGACCCTATGGCTACACCTTC. Protein product: CASSQDGPYGYTF.